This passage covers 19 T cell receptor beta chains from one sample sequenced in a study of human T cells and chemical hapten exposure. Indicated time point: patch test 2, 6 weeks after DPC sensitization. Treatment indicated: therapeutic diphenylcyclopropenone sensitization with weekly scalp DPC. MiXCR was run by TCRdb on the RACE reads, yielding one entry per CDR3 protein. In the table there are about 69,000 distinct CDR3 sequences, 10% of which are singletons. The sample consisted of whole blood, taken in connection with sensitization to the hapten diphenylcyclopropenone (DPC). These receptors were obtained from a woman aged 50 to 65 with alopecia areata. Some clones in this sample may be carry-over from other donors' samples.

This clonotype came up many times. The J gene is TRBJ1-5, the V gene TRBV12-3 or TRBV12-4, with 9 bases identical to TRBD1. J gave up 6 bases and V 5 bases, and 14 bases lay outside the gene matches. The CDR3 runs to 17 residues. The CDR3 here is CASSLDRGDVFIQPQHF. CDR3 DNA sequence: TGTGCCAGCAGTCTCGACAGGGGGGATGTTTTTATTCAGCCCCAGCATTTT.

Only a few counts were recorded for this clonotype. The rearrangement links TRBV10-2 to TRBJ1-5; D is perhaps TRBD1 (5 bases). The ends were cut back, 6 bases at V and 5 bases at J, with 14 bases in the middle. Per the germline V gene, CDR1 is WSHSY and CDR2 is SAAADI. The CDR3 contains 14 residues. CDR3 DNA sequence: TGCGCCAGCAGAGCAGGGAGTGCGGATCAGCCCCAGCATTTT. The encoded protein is CASRAGSADQPQHF.

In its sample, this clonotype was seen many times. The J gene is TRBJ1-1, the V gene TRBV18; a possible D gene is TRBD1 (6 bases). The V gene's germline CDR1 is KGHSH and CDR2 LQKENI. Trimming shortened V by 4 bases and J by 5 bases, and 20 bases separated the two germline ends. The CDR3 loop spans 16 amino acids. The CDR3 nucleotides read TGTGCCAGCTCACTCAAGGGGGAATTATCGGGAACTGAAGCTTTCTTT. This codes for CASSLKGELSGTEAFF. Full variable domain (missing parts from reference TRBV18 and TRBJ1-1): NAGVMQNPRHLVRRRGQEARLRCSPMKGHSHVYWYRQLPEEGLKFMVYLQKENIIDESGMPKERFSAEFPKEGPSILRIQQVVRGDSAAYFCASSLKGELSGTEAFFGQGTRLTVV.

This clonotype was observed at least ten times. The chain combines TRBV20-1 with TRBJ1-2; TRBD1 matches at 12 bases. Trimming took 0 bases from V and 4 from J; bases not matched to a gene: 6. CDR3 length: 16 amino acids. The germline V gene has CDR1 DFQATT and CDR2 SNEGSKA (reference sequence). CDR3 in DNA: TGCAGTGCTAGAGATCCAGGGACAGGGGGCTTCTATGGCTACACCTTC. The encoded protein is CSARDPGTGGFYGYTF.

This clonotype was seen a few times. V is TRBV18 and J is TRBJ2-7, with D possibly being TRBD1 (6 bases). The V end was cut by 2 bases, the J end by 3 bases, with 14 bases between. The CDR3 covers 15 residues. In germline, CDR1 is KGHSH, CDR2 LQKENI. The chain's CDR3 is CASSPADRSGYEQYF. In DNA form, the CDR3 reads TGTGCCAGCTCACCAGCTGACAGGTCTGGCTACGAGCAGTACTTC.

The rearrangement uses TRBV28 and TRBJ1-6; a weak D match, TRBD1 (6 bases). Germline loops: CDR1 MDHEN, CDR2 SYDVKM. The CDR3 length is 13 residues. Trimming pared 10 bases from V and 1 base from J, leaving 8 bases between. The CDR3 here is CATGESYNSPLHF. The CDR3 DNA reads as TGTGCCACAGGGGAGTCCTATAATTCACCCCTCCACTTT.

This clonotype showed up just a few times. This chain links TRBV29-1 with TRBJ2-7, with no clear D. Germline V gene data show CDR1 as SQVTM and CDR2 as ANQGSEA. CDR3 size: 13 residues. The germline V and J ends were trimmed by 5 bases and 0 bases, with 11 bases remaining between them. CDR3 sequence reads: CSVQARGSYEQYF. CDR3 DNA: TGCAGCGTTCAGGCTCGCGGCTCCTACGAGCAGTACTTC.

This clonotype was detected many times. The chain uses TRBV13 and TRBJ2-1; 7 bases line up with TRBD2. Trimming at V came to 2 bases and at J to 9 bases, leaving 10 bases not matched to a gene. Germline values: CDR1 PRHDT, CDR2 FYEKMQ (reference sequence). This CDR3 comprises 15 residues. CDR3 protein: CASSLRSGTVVEQFF. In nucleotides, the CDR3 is TGTGCCAGCAGCTTAAGGAGCGGGACCGTAGTTGAGCAGTTCTTC.

This CDR3 is CSVVGSLGAFF. In DNA, the CDR3 is TGCAGCGTTGTGGGGAGCCTAGGAGCTTTCTTT. This chain uses TRBV29-1 with TRBJ1-1, with D unclear. V gave up 4 bases and J gave up 10 bases, with 13 bases separating them. The CDR3 has 11 amino acids. The V gene's germline CDR1 is SQVTM and CDR2 ANQGSEA.

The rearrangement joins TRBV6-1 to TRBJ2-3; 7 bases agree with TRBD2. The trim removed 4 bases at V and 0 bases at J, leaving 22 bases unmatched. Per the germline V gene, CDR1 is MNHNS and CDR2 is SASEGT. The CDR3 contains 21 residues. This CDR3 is CASSGEGEVPIDSHSTDTQYF. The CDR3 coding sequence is TGTGCCAGCAGTGGGGAGGGAGAAGTTCCAATCGACTCACATAGCACAGATACGCAGTATTTT.

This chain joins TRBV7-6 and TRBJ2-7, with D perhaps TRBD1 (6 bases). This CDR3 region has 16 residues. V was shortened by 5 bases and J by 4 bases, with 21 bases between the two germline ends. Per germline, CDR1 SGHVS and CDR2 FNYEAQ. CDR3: CASSALARSGEYEQYF. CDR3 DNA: TGTGCCAGCAGCGCTTTAGCTCGCTCAGGGGAATACGAGCAGTACTTC.

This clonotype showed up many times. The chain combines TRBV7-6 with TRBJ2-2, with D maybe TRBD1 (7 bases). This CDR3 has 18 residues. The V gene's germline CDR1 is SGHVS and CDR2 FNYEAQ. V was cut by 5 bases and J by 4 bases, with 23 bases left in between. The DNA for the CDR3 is TGTGCCAGCAGCCCGACAAGCGGTGCAGGGGGAGGCACCGGGGAGCTGTTTTTT. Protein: CASSPTSGAGGGTGELFF.

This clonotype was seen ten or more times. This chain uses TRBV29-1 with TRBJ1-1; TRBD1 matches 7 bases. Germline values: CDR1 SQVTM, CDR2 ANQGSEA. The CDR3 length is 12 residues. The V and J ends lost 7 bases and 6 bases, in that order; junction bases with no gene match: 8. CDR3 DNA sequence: TGCAGCGCCTCGACAGGGTCAGCTGAAGCTTTCTTT. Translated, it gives CSASTGSAEAFF.

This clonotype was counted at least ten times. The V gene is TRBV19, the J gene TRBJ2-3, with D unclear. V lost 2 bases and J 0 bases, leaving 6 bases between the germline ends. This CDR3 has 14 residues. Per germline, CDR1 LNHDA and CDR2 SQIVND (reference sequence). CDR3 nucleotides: TGTGCCAGTAGTATATCCCTCAGCACAGATACGCAGTATTTT. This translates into CASSISLSTDTQYF.

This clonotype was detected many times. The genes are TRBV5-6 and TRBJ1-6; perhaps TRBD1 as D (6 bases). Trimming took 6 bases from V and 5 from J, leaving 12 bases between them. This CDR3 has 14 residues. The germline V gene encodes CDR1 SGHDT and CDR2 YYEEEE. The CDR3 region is CASTLGHNNSPLHF. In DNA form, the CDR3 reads TGTGCCAGCACCCTGGGACATAATAATTCACCCCTCCACTTT. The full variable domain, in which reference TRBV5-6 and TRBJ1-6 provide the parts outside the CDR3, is DAGVTQSPTHLIKTRGQQVTLRCSPKSGHDTVSWYQQALGQGPQFIFQYYEEEERQRGNFPDRFSGHQFPNYSSELNVNALLLGDSALYLCASTLGHNNSPLHFGNGTRLTVT.

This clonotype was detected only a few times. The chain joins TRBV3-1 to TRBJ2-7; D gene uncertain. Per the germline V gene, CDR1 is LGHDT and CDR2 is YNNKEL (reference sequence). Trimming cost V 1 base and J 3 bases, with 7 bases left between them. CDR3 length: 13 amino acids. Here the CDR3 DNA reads TGTGCCAGCAGCCAAGTGGGCTTCTACGAGCAGTACTTC. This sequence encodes CASSQVGFYEQYF.

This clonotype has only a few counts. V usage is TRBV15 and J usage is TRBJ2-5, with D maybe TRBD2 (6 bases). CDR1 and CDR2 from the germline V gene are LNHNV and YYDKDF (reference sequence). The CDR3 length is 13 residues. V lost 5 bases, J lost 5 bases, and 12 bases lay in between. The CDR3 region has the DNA TGTGCCACCAGCGCGGTGGCGGGGGAGACCCAGTACTTC. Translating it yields CATSAVAGETQYF. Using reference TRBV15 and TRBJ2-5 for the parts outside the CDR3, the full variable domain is DAMVIQNPRYQVTQFGKPVTLSCSQTLNHNVMYWYQQKSSQAPKLLFHYYDKDFNNEADTPDNFQSRRPNTSFCFLDIRSPGLGDTAMYLCATSAVAGETQYFGPGTRLLVL.

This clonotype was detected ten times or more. CDR3 region: CASSSTWDRVDQPQHF. The CDR3 coding sequence is TGTGCCAGCAGCTCGACTTGGGACAGGGTCGATCAGCCCCAGCATTTT. The V and J genes are TRBV5-6 and TRBJ1-5; 9 bases align to TRBD1. J lost 5 bases, V lost 3 bases, and 9 bases had no gene match. This CDR3 contains 16 residues. From germline, CDR1 is SGHDT and CDR2 YYEEEE. The full variable domain, completed using reference TRBV5-6 and TRBJ1-5, is DAGVTQSPTHLIKTRGQQVTLRCSPKSGHDTVSWYQQALGQGPQFIFQYYEEEERQRGNFPDRFSGHQFPNYSSELNVNALLLGDSALYLCASSSTWDRVDQPQHFGDGTRLSIL.

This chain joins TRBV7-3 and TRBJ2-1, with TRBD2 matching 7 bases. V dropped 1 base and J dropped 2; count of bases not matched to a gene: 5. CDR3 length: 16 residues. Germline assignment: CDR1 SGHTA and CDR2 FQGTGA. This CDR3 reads CASSLIGGGPYNEQFF. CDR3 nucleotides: TGTGCCAGCAGCTTAATTGGCGGGGGACCCTACAATGAGCAGTTCTTC.